This TCR beta chain came from a study of blood T cell repertoires in COVID-19 (dated by TCRdb to 2018 to 2020). A note on the overall study: Samples covering the acute and convalescent phases of COVID-19 were provided by collaborators in the United States, Italy and Spain. Where available, HLA class I and class II types were taken from metadata supplied by the sample provider and were not determined by assay-based typing. The samples were drawn from two sources: the first 160 participants of the ongoing ImmuneRACE study, and fewer than 1,500 subjects contributed by 6 global collaborators. The material from the prospective study consisted of cDNA or gDNA derived from T cells, B-cell-depleted T cells, or PBMCs. The sample metadata nearly always contained a de-identified subject ID, COVID-19 status, age in years and sex. Deeply sampled blood TCRbeta repertoires from subjects exposed to, actively infected with, or recovered from COVID-19 were included in the dataset. The repertoires were released in a freely available public database intended as a resource for research on the immune response to SARS-CoV-2.

Samples from volunteer blood donors who had recovered from COVID-19 were contributed by a second Seattle source. Whole blood was collected in K2EDTA tubes by collaborating institutions according to the institutions' own protocols. Collaborator samples were shipped for TCRbeta analysis as frozen whole blood, isolated PBMCs, or DNA extracted from either sample type. Details on this clone: The specificity of this receptor is unknown. No base quality information exists; no much larger clone differs at one position.

On the study overall, not on this receptor specifically: The amount of clinical and demographic metadata varied by source and participant and was provided uncurated.

The CDR3 runs 14 amino acids, cysteine and phenylalanine included. The read is trimmed to its CDR3 DNA, 42 bases read in frame from base 1. From the germline V gene, CDR1 is MNHEY and CDR2 is SVGEGT. V loses 2 bases of germline sequence and J loses 8 bases, and the interval between the two ends is 15 bases. The immunoSEQ Assay, a bias-controlled multiplex PCR, was used to amplify TCRbeta CDR3 regions from genomic DNA. The study's processing was this. The number of nucleated cells in each sample was estimated by amplification of reference gene primers within the assay. To quantify the absolute abundance of each unique TCRbeta CDR3 rearrangement, sequence reads were collapsed and filtered. For each sample, productive Simpson clonality was calculated as the square root of Simpson's diversity index over productive rearrangements. Imported from immuneACCESS, the table was reduced by TCRdb to in-frame sequences with V and J called. These copies leave out some clones; in studies compared against another copy, an unresolved V gene accounts for under half, and the cause of the remainder is not known. V, J and clone size reflect that table, while D and trimming were determined from the DNA. The sample table holds 150,000 to 200,000 clones, of which about 86% were seen once. The ten largest account for around 0.88% of the sample.

The chain couples TRBV6-2 or TRBV6-3 to TRBJ2-5, with TRBD2 perhaps the D gene, on 5 matching bases. This clonotype was obtained from a woman aged 18-29 years who had recovered from COVID-19. Sequencing used peripheral blood. The encoded CDR3 is CASSYERAVPTQYF. The DNA sequence reads TGTGCCAGCAGTTACGAGAGGGCAGTACCAACCCAGTACTTC.